These 25 T cell receptor beta chains were all obtained from the same sample, sequenced in a study of OX40 agonist ivuxolimab in advanced cancers. Clones were sequenced by immunoSEQ multiplex PCR, and TCRdb holds only the in-frame ones, with some missing. This sample yields roughly 72,000 clones, of which 90% to 95% are seen a single time; less than 20% belongs to the top ten. This specimen consisted of CD4+ or CD8+ T cells sorted from blood, obtained in a trial of the OX40 agonist ivuxolimab. Every receptor here comes from an adult with an advanced solid tumor such as melanoma, head and neck, liver or kidney cancer.

The genes are TRBV27 and TRBJ1-6; 9 nucleotides align to TRBD1. V lost 8 bases, J lost 0 bases, and 11 bases stayed unmatched. The CDR3 sequence is 18 residues long. Germline lookup yields CDR1 MNHEY and CDR2 SMNVEV (reference sequence). CDR3 amino acids: CASRGGQGLSSYNSPLHF. The CDR3 bases are TGTGCCAGCCGGGGCGGACAGGGGCTGAGCTCCTATAATTCACCCCTCCACTTT.

This chain connects TRBV7-9 to TRBJ2-3; D assignment may be TRBD1 or TRBD2 (5 bases each). Trimming took off 6 bases at V and 6 bases at J, with 13 bases between the two ends. CDR1 is SEHNR and CDR2 is FQNEAQ in the germline V gene (reference sequence). The length of the CDR3 is 13 residues. The CDR3 region is CASRSGPGDTQYF. The CDR3 DNA follows: TGTGCCAGCAGGTCGGGACCGGGGGATACGCAGTATTTT.

This sequence joins TRBV6-5 and TRBJ1-5, with D unclear. Germline CDR1 MNHEY, CDR2 SVGAGI. V lost 4 bases and J 1 base, leaving 8 bases between the germline ends. CDR3 length: 14 residues. The CDR3 region has the DNA TGTGCCAGCAGTTCCGGAGGGAGCAATCAGCCCCAGCATTTT. Translated, it gives CASSSGGSNQPQHF.

The rearrangement links TRBV9 to TRBJ2-2, with TRBD2 matching over 10 bases. The CDR3 spans 14 residues. J was trimmed by 6 bases and V by 5 bases; bases with no gene match: 4. The germline V gene has CDR1 SGDLS and CDR2 YYNGEE. CDR3 nucleotides: TGTGCCAGCAGTGAGGGACTAGCGTCCGGGGAGCTGTTTTTT. Protein: CASSEGLASGELFF.

V is TRBV19 and J is TRBJ1-5; D ambiguous. This CDR3 spans 16 amino acids. Germline V gene lookup returns CDR1 LNHDA and CDR2 SQIVND (reference sequence). Trimming pared 6 bases from V and 0 bases from J, leaving 15 bases between. The CDR3 here is CASRTQHGHSNQPQHF. The CDR3 coding sequence is TGTGCCAGTAGAACACAACACGGTCATAGCAATCAGCCCCAGCATTTT. Drawing the rest from reference TRBV19 and TRBJ1-5, the complete variable domain is DGGITQSPKYLFRKEGQNVTLSCEQNLNHDAMYWYRQDPGQGLRLIYYSQIVNDFQKGDIAEGYSVSREKKESFPLTVTSAQKNPTAFYLCASRTQHGHSNQPQHFGDGTRLSIL.

The chain joins TRBV4-1 to TRBJ1-5; D gene ambiguous. Germline-derived CDR1 and CDR2 are MGHRA and YSYEKL. The CDR3 totals 18 residues. Trimming took 1 base from V and 0 from J, leaving 16 bases between them. CDR3 amino acids: CASSQGAPLIYSNQPQHF. The CDR3 DNA reads as TGCGCCAGCAGCCAAGGCGCCCCGCTTATATATAGCAATCAGCCCCAGCATTTT.

The gene calls are TRBV7-6 and TRBJ1-6; 11 bases are a match to TRBD1. V shed 6 bases and J 9 bases; nucleotides not matched to a gene: 4. The CDR3 is made up of 14 amino acids. Germline V gives CDR1 SGHVS, CDR2 FNYEAQ. The DNA for the CDR3 is TGTGCCAGCAGTCCTGGGACAGGGGGTTCACCCCTCCACTTT. Translation: CASSPGTGGSPLHF.

This rearrangement joins TRBV27 to TRBJ2-2; weak D call: TRBD2 (5 bases). Germline assignment: CDR1 MNHEY and CDR2 SMNVEV (reference sequence). The CDR3 extends over 15 amino acids. Trimming took off 5 bases at V and 2 bases at J, with 12 bases between the two ends. The CDR3 nucleotides are TGTGCCAGCAGTCTTAGCGCCACCAACACCGGGGAGCTGTTTTTT. Protein product: CASSLSATNTGELFF.

The chain has TRBV19 and TRBJ2-5; weak D call: TRBD2 (7 bases). Germline V lookup: CDR1 LNHDA, CDR2 SQIVND (reference sequence). The CDR3 is 17 residues long. V was trimmed by 2 bases and J by 5 bases, leaving 21 bases between them. In DNA, the CDR3 is TGTGCCAGTAGTATAATTGGGGGGGCAGTAGATACGGAGACCCAGTACTTC. The encoded protein is CASSIIGGAVDTETQYF. Variable domain in full (rest from reference TRBV19 and TRBJ2-5): DGGITQSPKYLFRKEGQNVTLSCEQNLNHDAMYWYRQDPGQGLRLIYYSQIVNDFQKGDIAEGYSVSREKKESFPLTVTSAQKNPTAFYLCASSIIGGAVDTETQYFGPGTRLLVL.

The chain employs TRBV28 and TRBJ1-3; TRBD1 might be the D (5 bases). Trimming cost V 3 bases and J 2 bases, with 20 bases left between them. The CDR3 is made up of 18 amino acids. Germline CDR1 is MDHEN and CDR2 is SYDVKM. For the CDR3, the DNA is TGTGCCAGCAGTTTTTATCTTGGAGGGGCTGGGGCTGGAAACACCATATATTTT. Residues: CASSFYLGGAGAGNTIYF.

The chain recombines TRBV6-5 with TRBJ1-4; D remains unclear. The CDR3 contains 14 residues. V lost 0 bases, J lost 8 bases, and 10 bases lay in between. Germline values: CDR1 MNHEY, CDR2 SVGAGI. For the CDR3, the DNA is TGTGCCAGCAGTTACTCGAAGGGCGGGGAAAAACTGTTTTTT. Its translation is CASSYSKGGEKLFF.

This chain joins TRBV4-1 and TRBJ1-1; unclear D gene. Per the germline V gene, CDR1 is MGHRA and CDR2 is YSYEKL. Trimming removed 0 bases at V and 1 base at J, with 9 bases between. This CDR3 has 15 residues. The CDR3 DNA is TGCGCCAGCAGCCAAGATGCGGGCTGGAACACTGAAGCTTTCTTT. This gives the protein CASSQDAGWNTEAFF.

In its sample, this clone is medium-sized (0.01 to 0.1%). The V and J genes are TRBV7-2 and TRBJ1-5; D unresolved. Germline V gene data show CDR1 as SGHTA and CDR2 as FQGNSA. V was shortened by 1 base and J by 0 bases, with 10 bases between the two germline ends. This CDR3 spans 16 amino acids. CDR3 region: CASSLDVPYSNQPQHF. Written as DNA, the CDR3 is TGTGCCAGCAGCTTAGATGTGCCTTATAGCAATCAGCCCCAGCATTTT.

The V and J genes are TRBV7-9 and TRBJ1-5; no clear D. V was shortened by 4 bases and J by 1 base, with 17 bases between the two germline ends. The CDR3 runs to 17 residues. The germline gives CDR1 SEHNR, CDR2 FQNEAQ (reference sequence). The CDR3 reads CASSSSLARGSNQPQHF. The CDR3 nucleotides read TGTGCCAGCAGCTCCTCCCTTGCCCGGGGAAGCAATCAGCCCCAGCATTTT. Variable domain in full (rest from reference TRBV7-9 and TRBJ1-5): DTGVSQNPRHKITKRGQNVTFRCDPISEHNRLYWYRQTLGQGPEFLTYFQNEAQLEKSRLLSDRFSAERPKGSFSTLEIQRTEQGDSAMYLCASSSSLARGSNQPQHFGDGTRLSIL.

V usage is TRBV7-8 and J usage is TRBJ2-7; D remains unclear. V was trimmed by 3 bases and J by 2 bases, leaving 8 bases between them. The CDR3 runs 13 residues. Germline V lookup: CDR1 SGHVS, CDR2 FQNEAQ. The CDR3 DNA follows: TGTGCCAGCAGCTTTCTCCAGGCCTACGAGCAGTACTTC. Translated, it gives CASSFLQAYEQYF.

The genes are TRBV27 and TRBJ2-3, with unresolved D. Germline lookup yields CDR1 MNHEY and CDR2 SMNVEV (reference sequence). Between the trimmed V and J ends, which lost 7 bases and 6 bases, there was a span of 14 bases. The CDR3 contains 13 residues. The CDR3 spells CASTASLRDTQYF. DNA for the CDR3: TGTGCCAGCACCGCCTCACTACGGGATACGCAGTATTTT.

The count of this clone is one. V is TRBV5-6 and J is TRBJ2-3; perhaps TRBD2 as D (5 bases). Germline values: CDR1 SGHDT, CDR2 YYEEEE. Trimming removed 0 bases at V and 0 bases at J, with 8 bases between. CDR3 length equals 15 residues. CDR3 sequence reads: CASSLGGGSTDTQYF. The CDR3 DNA follows: TGTGCCAGCAGCTTGGGTGGCGGGAGCACAGATACGCAGTATTTT.

This clone came up once. The chain has TRBV30 and TRBJ2-5, with D possibly matching TRBD2 (5 bases). The DNA end is more similar to TRBJ2-7, so the J call may be wrong. Germline V CDR1 and CDR2: GTSNPN, SVGIG (reference sequence). The CDR3 runs to 14 residues. The CDR3 region is CAWSVQTGSYEQYF. CDR3 bases: TGTGCCTGGAGTGTACAGACGGGGTCCTACGAGCAGTACTTC.

This clone was picked up a small number of times. The V and J genes are TRBV4-1 and TRBJ2-7; 12 bases fit TRBD2. The CDR3 has 15 amino acids. The germline CDR1 and CDR2 sequences are MGHRA and YSYEKL. The V and J ends lost 1 base and 7 bases, in that order; junction bases with no gene match: 5. CDR3 DNA sequence: TGCGCCAGCAGCCAAGGACTAGCGGGAGAGATAGAGCAGTACTTC. Its translation is CASSQGLAGEIEQYF.

V gene TRBV7-8 combines with J gene TRBJ2-5; maybe TRBD2 (5 bases). The V end lost 8 bases, the J end lost 1 base, and 11 bases lay between the germline ends. This CDR3 is built from 13 residues. Germline values: CDR1 SGHVS, CDR2 FQNEAQ. CDR3 loop: CASQIAPQETQYF. As DNA, the CDR3 is TGTGCCAGCCAGATAGCGCCCCAAGAGACCCAGTACTTC.

This chain joins TRBV9 and TRBJ2-5; 13 bases are a match to TRBD2. Germline V CDR1 and CDR2: SGDLS, YYNGEE. The CDR3 is 16 amino acids. Trimming at V came to 0 bases and at J to 2 bases, leaving 1 base not matched to a gene. The CDR3 protein is CASSVGGLAGQETQYF. The CDR3 coding sequence is TGTGCCAGCAGCGTAGGGGGACTAGCGGGGCAAGAGACCCAGTACTTC. Full variable domain (remainder filled in from reference TRBV9 and TRBJ2-5): DSGVTQTPKHLITATGQRVTLRCSPRSGDLSVYWYQQSLDQGLQFLIQYYNGEERAKGNILERFSAQQFPDLHSELNLSSLELGDSALYFCASSVGGLAGQETQYFGPGTRLLVL.

This chain uses TRBV5-6 with TRBJ2-3; no firm D call. The germline V gene encodes CDR1 SGHDT and CDR2 YYEEEE. This CDR3 spans 15 amino acids. V shed 6 bases and J shed 4 bases, with 18 bases lying between them. The CDR3 region has the DNA TGTGCCAGCATCCCCCGAGAGACGGAGCCAGATACGCAGTATTTT. It specifies CASIPRETEPDTQYF.

The chain employs TRBV2 and TRBJ1-2; no reliable D call. The CDR3 is 13 amino acids. The germline V and J ends were trimmed by 2 bases and 3 bases, with 7 bases remaining between them. Looked up from germline, CDR1 is SNHLY and CDR2 is FYNNEI. CDR3 protein: CASSERAYYGYTF. The CDR3 nucleotides read TGTGCCAGCAGTGAAAGGGCATACTATGGCTACACCTTC.

V is TRBV12-5 and J is TRBJ2-7; TRBD1 is a possible D gene (6 bases). Per germline, CDR1 LGHNT and CDR2 FRNRAP. This CDR3 spans 15 amino acids. Between the trimmed V and J ends, which lost 6 bases and 2 bases, there was a span of 17 bases. This CDR3 is CASGALRGYAYEQYF. The CDR3 DNA reads TGTGCTAGTGGCGCGCTGAGGGGGTATGCCTACGAGCAGTACTTC.

The V gene is TRBV6-1, the J gene TRBJ2-5, with D hard to call. The CDR3 sequence is 14 residues long. The V gene's germline CDR1 is MNHNS and CDR2 SASEGT. V dropped 2 bases and J dropped 5 bases, with 12 bases sitting between them. CDR3 bases: TGTGCCAGCAGTGAAAGTCCACCCGGGGAGACCCAGTACTTC. This codes for CASSESPPGETQYF.